The 22 T cell receptor beta chains below were found in one sample sequenced in a study of immune evolution from preneoplasia to lung adenocarcinoma. Generated by immunoSEQ multiplex PCR, the TCRdb table keeps only in-frame clones and is missing some. The sample records thousands of clones, approximately 67% being singletons. The source material was FFPE adjacent normal lung tissue. The origin of the receptors is a person aged 80 or over with lung adenocarcinoma.

This clone was found once. The chain joins TRBV10-2 to TRBJ1-1; D unclear. Germline values: CDR1 WSHSY, CDR2 SAAADI. The CDR3 extends over 14 amino acids. Trimming cost V 0 bases and J 2 bases, with 7 bases left between them. The CDR3 bases are TGCGCCAGCAGTGAGTCGGAGGGAAACACTGAAGCTTTCTTT. Translation gives CASSESEGNTEAFF.

The V call is TRBV11-2, the J call TRBJ2-5, with D unclear. This CDR3 has 16 residues. Germline V lookup: CDR1 SGHAT, CDR2 FQNNGV. Trimming took 1 base from V and 0 from J, leaving 12 bases between them. CDR3 protein: CASSLGPLGYQETQYF. In nucleotides, the CDR3 is TGTGCCAGCAGCTTAGGGCCCCTGGGGTACCAAGAGACCCAGTACTTC.

The chain links TRBV29-1 to TRBJ2-6; D is ambiguous. The CDR3 contains 13 residues. CDR1 and CDR2 (germline): SQVTM, ANQGSEA. The V gene lost 4 bases and the J gene lost 2 bases, with 6 bases spanning the gap. The CDR3 spells CSVVETGANVLTF. CDR3 nucleotides: TGCAGCGTTGTAGAGACTGGGGCCAACGTCCTGACTTTC.

The CDR3 DNA is TGTGCCAGCAGCTTAGATGCAGCCCGACCCCTCCACTTT. It yields the protein CASSLDAARPLHF. The chain combines TRBV7-9 with TRBJ1-6; D is unresolved. CDR1 and CDR2 (germline): SEHNR, FQNEAQ (reference sequence). Trimming pared 1 base from V and 12 bases from J, leaving 10 bases between. The CDR3 contains 13 residues.

This clone counts as medium-sized. The genes are TRBV18 and TRBJ1-3, with D uncertain. The germline gives CDR1 KGHSH, CDR2 LQKENI. The CDR3 is made up of 18 amino acids. The V and J ends lost 0 bases and 0 bases respectively, with 15 bases between them. The chain's CDR3 is CASSPPGLTYSSGNTIYF. In nucleotides, the CDR3 is TGTGCCAGCTCACCACCGGGGTTGACATATTCCTCTGGAAACACCATATATTTT.

The V and J genes are TRBV4-2 and TRBJ2-7; tentative D call: TRBD1 (5 bases). Looked up from germline, CDR1 is LGHNA and CDR2 is YNFKEQ. The V end lost 6 bases, the J end lost 0 bases, and 18 bases lay between the germline ends. The CDR3 length is 16 residues. CDR3 residues: CASSLRRTLNSYEQYF. The CDR3 nucleotides are TGTGCCAGCAGTTTACGTAGGACACTAAACTCCTACGAGCAGTACTTC.

The CDR3 DNA sequence: TGTGCCAGCAGCCCATCACGGACAGCCCTGGCCTATGGCTACACCTTC. Its protein product is CASSPSRTALAYGYTF. This chain joins TRBV5-4 and TRBJ1-2, with D possibly TRBD1 on 6 matching bases. Trimming left V 4 bases short and J 4 bases short, with 20 bases between. The germline V gene encodes CDR1 SGHNT and CDR2 YYREEE (reference sequence). CDR3 length equals 16 residues.

J is TRBJ2-1 and V is TRBV4-2; D is possibly TRBD2 (6 bases). Germline V gives CDR1 LGHNA, CDR2 YNFKEQ. This CDR3 has 14 amino acids. V was pared by 4 bases and J by 9 bases, with 16 bases between. The CDR3 coding sequence is TGTGCCAGCAGCCCCGCATCGGGAGATGTTGAGCAGTTCTTC. This sequence encodes CASSPASGDVEQFF.

V is TRBV10-3 and J is TRBJ1-1; D ambiguous. V dropped 2 bases and J dropped 6 bases, with 4 bases sitting between them. The length of the CDR3 is 11 residues. Germline CDR1 ENHRY, CDR2 SYGVKD. The CDR3 is CAISEQAEAFF. In DNA, the CDR3 is TGTGCCATCAGTGAGCAGGCTGAAGCTTTCTTT.

The chain uses TRBV4-3 and TRBJ1-1; 7 bases line up with TRBD1. Germline loops: CDR1 LGHNA, CDR2 YSLEER. The CDR3 contains 11 residues. V was clipped by 8 bases and J by 6 bases; unmatched bases: 3. CDR3 nucleotides: TGCGCCAGCCAGGGGGGGGCTGAAGCTTTCTTT. Amino acids: CASQGGAEAFF.

J is TRBJ1-3 and V is TRBV15; no clear D gene. The length of the CDR3 is 17 residues. Germline loops: CDR1 LNHNV, CDR2 YYDKDF (reference sequence). V dropped 0 bases and J dropped 0 bases, with 12 bases sitting between them. CDR3 loop: CATSRDLPQASGNTIYF. The DNA for the CDR3 is TGTGCCACCAGCAGAGATCTACCCCAAGCCTCTGGAAACACCATATATTTT.

V gene TRBV7-9 combines with J gene TRBJ1-1, with 7 bases identical to TRBD1. Germline loops: CDR1 SEHNR, CDR2 FQNEAQ (reference sequence). The CDR3 is 15 amino acids. After removal of 3 bases from V and 5 bases from J, the junction contained 9 bases not matched to a gene. CDR3 sequence (DNA): TGTGCCAGCAGCTTGACAGGGTTGGGGAAAACTGAAGCTTTCTTT. This encodes CASSLTGLGKTEAFF.

The chain is built from TRBV7-9 and TRBJ1-1, with a tentative D call TRBD1 (5 bases). V lost 5 bases, J lost 4 bases, and 11 bases lay in between. Germline V gives CDR1 SEHNR, CDR2 FQNEAQ (reference sequence). The CDR3 runs to 13 residues. This CDR3 is CASSQGSGTEAFF. In DNA, the CDR3 is TGTGCCAGCAGCCAGGGATCGGGCACTGAAGCTTTCTTT.

On this clone: One end of the junction fails to match germline, which may point to a read error. J is TRBJ1-2 and V is TRBV7-9; D call uncertain. From germline, CDR1 is SEHNR and CDR2 FQNEAQ (reference sequence). The CDR3 is made up of 12 amino acids. CDR3 coding DNA: TGTGCCAGCAGCTTAGCTAACAGCTTCCACGCCTTC. Translated, it gives CASSLANSFHAF.

A note on this clone: Distinct nucleotide sequences in the sample also encode this CDR3. The genes are TRBV6-5 and TRBJ2-1, with a weak D call TRBD2 (5 bases). In germline, CDR1 is MNHEY, CDR2 SVGAGI. The CDR3 extends over 13 amino acids. The V and J ends lost 3 bases and 10 bases respectively, with 13 bases between them. The CDR3 loop reads CASSYGGSGEQFF. CDR3 coding DNA: TGTGCCAGCAGTTATGGTGGGTCGGGGGAGCAGTTCTTC.

Sample share makes this clone medium-sized. This chain links TRBV6-5 with TRBJ1-1; TRBD1 might be the D (5 bases). This CDR3 comprises 15 residues. Germline values: CDR1 MNHEY, CDR2 SVGAGI. Trimming cost V 2 bases and J 3 bases, with 13 bases left between them. The CDR3 sequence is CASSYTTGEDTEAFF. The CDR3 nucleotides read TGTGCCAGCAGTTACACGACGGGGGAAGACACTGAAGCTTTCTTT.

V usage is TRBV5-1 and J usage is TRBJ2-5; 7 nucleotides line up with TRBD2. The germline gives CDR1 SGHRS, CDR2 YFSETQ. V trimming: 7 bases; J trimming: 3 bases; junction bases outside the gene matches: 3. This CDR3 has 12 amino acids. CDR3 coding DNA: TGCGCCAGCCGGGCGGGGGAAGAGACCCAGTACTTC. This gives the protein CASRAGEETQYF.

This sequence joins TRBV10-3 and TRBJ2-7, with D possibly being TRBD1 or TRBD2 (5 bases each). Germline V gene sequence: CDR1 ENHRY, CDR2 SYGVKD. V lost 3 bases and J 6 bases, leaving 9 bases between the germline ends. CDR3 length: 12 residues. CDR3 DNA: TGTGCCATCAGTGAAATGGGACGCGAGCAGTACTTC. Its translation: CAISEMGREQYF.

The chain is built from TRBV7-2 and TRBJ2-7; 10 bases are a match to TRBD2. The CDR3 has 20 residues. Germline V gene data show CDR1 as SGHTA and CDR2 as FQGNSA. Losses at the gene ends were 0 bases for V and 2 bases for J; bases not matched to a gene: 16. CDR3 DNA sequence: TGTGCCAGCAGCTTAGCGCCGTCTAGCGGGGGAAGGAGGGGACCCTACGAGCAGTACTTC. Encoded protein: CASSLAPSSGGRRGPYEQYF.

J is TRBJ2-3 and V is TRBV6-1; 7 bases match TRBD2. After removal of 7 bases from V and 0 bases from J, the junction contained 7 bases not matched to a gene. CDR1 and CDR2 (germline): MNHNS, SASEGT. The CDR3 is made up of 15 amino acids. The CDR3 reads CASNDPGLSTDTQYF. The CDR3 DNA follows: TGTGCCAGCAATGACCCGGGACTAAGCACAGATACGCAGTATTTT.

The genes are TRBV6-6 and TRBJ2-3, with 10 positions matching TRBD2. Trimming took 8 bases from V and 4 from J; bases not matched to a gene: 3. Germline assignment: CDR1 MNHNY and CDR2 SVGAGI (reference sequence). This CDR3 is 13 amino acids long. This CDR3 reads CASLSGGADTQYF. CDR3 nucleotide sequence: TGTGCCAGCCTAAGCGGGGGGGCAGATACGCAGTATTTT.

This clone was seen a handful of times. The chain joins TRBV27 to TRBJ1-4; D is possibly TRBD1 (5 bases). The V and J ends lost 4 bases and 3 bases respectively, with 12 bases between them. The CDR3 is 15 residues long. The V gene's germline CDR1 is MNHEY and CDR2 SMNVEV (reference sequence). In nucleotides, the CDR3 is TGTGCCAGCAGTTCCGGGACGGATTCTAATGAAAAACTGTTTTTT. Translation: CASSSGTDSNEKLFF.